This T cell receptor (beta chain) was recovered during a study of shared clonotypes between healthy human individuals. Study-wide results and limits: Sampling involved blood alone; tissue repertoires likely differ. It was expected that sequencing depth would affect clonotype sharing among donors.

Only Caucasian adults living in Nashville, Tennessee served as donors. As concerns this clone: The antigen is unknown.

Generated by immunoSEQ multiplex PCR, the TCRdb table keeps only in-frame clones and is missing some. Found here are around 2.5 million clones, over 85% of them singletons; the top ten hold about 0.38%. Germline V gene lookup returns CDR1 GTSNPN and CDR2 SVGIG (reference sequence). The CDR3 extends over 17 amino acids. The V end was cut by 0 bases, the J end by 0 bases, with 16 bases between. Sequencing used naive CD4+ T cells from PBMCs. The sample's subset: CD45RA+ positively selected. This sequence was found in a man between 18 and 35 years old in good health. Some clones in this sample may be carry-over from other donors' samples. This rearrangement joins TRBV30 to TRBJ2-3, with a weak D call TRBD2 (7 bases). CDR3 bases: TGTGCCTGGAGTGTGTCACGGGGGGCCTTTAGCACAGATACGCAGTATTTT. This codes for CAWSVSRGAFSTDTQYF. The whole variable domain, remainder taken from reference TRBV30 and TRBJ2-3, is SQTIHQWPATLVQPVGSPLSLECTVEGTSNPNLYWYRQAAGRGLQLLFYSVGIGQISSEVPQNLSASRPQDRQFILSSKKLLLSDSGFYLCAWSVSRGAFSTDTQYFGPGTRLTVL.